This TCR beta chain was documented in a study of T cells after yellow fever vaccination. Researchers made TCR cDNA using 5'RACE template switching, and this step added a universal primer site and UMIs. Each CDR3 protein gets one entry after TCRdb re-called the 5' RACE reads with MiXCR. The sample carries approximately 240,000 distinct CDR3 sequences, more than 3.5% recorded once. This clonotype was picked up many times. The antigen is not known. Findings and limits, study-wide: Contaminants from the bulk population, in the form of abundant clonotypes, could be found in FACS-sorted repertoires. Clonotypes found in both CD4 and CD8 compartments made up a small share. Peaking faster, on day 5 versus 15, the secondary response was nonetheless weaker.

The CDR3 extends over 13 amino acids. Per germline, CDR1 DFQATT and CDR2 SNEGSKA (reference sequence). The V end was cut by 3 bases, the J end by 2 bases, with 11 bases between. The clonotype originates from a young man who received the YFV17D yellow fever vaccine. The genes are TRBV20-1 and TRBJ2-7; unclear D gene. Sequencing used PBMCs, obtained 15 days after the yellow fever booster vaccination. The CDR3 coding sequence is TGCAGTGCTAGGTACGAGAGAGCCTACGAGCAGTACTTC. Amino acid sequence: CSARYERAYEQYF.